The present T cell receptor beta chain was sequenced within a study of tumor-infiltrating lymphocytes in localized non-small cell lung cancer. A word on this clone: Its matching antigen is unknown.

Study-level findings and limits: Different pieces of the same tissue were used for each assay. Compared with uninvolved lung, tumors showed higher T cell infiltration by TCRbeta sequencing.

The V segment lost 2 bases and the J segment 3 bases; nucleotides outside the gene matches: 4. Germline V gene sequence: CDR1 SGHAT, CDR2 FQNNGV. The CDR3 is 15 residues long. The method was immunoSEQ multiplex PCR; TCRdb's version includes in-frame clones alone and lacks a portion of them. The repertoire holds about 9,500 clones, with about two thirds as singletons. Input material: lung tumor tissue. V usage is TRBV11-2 and J usage is TRBJ2-5; 9 bases are shared with TRBD1. This TCR derives from a human donor with non-small cell lung cancer. The CDR3 coding sequence is TGTGCCAGCAGCTTAACAGGGGGCGGTGAAGAGACCCAGTACTTC. It specifies CASSLTGGGEETQYF.